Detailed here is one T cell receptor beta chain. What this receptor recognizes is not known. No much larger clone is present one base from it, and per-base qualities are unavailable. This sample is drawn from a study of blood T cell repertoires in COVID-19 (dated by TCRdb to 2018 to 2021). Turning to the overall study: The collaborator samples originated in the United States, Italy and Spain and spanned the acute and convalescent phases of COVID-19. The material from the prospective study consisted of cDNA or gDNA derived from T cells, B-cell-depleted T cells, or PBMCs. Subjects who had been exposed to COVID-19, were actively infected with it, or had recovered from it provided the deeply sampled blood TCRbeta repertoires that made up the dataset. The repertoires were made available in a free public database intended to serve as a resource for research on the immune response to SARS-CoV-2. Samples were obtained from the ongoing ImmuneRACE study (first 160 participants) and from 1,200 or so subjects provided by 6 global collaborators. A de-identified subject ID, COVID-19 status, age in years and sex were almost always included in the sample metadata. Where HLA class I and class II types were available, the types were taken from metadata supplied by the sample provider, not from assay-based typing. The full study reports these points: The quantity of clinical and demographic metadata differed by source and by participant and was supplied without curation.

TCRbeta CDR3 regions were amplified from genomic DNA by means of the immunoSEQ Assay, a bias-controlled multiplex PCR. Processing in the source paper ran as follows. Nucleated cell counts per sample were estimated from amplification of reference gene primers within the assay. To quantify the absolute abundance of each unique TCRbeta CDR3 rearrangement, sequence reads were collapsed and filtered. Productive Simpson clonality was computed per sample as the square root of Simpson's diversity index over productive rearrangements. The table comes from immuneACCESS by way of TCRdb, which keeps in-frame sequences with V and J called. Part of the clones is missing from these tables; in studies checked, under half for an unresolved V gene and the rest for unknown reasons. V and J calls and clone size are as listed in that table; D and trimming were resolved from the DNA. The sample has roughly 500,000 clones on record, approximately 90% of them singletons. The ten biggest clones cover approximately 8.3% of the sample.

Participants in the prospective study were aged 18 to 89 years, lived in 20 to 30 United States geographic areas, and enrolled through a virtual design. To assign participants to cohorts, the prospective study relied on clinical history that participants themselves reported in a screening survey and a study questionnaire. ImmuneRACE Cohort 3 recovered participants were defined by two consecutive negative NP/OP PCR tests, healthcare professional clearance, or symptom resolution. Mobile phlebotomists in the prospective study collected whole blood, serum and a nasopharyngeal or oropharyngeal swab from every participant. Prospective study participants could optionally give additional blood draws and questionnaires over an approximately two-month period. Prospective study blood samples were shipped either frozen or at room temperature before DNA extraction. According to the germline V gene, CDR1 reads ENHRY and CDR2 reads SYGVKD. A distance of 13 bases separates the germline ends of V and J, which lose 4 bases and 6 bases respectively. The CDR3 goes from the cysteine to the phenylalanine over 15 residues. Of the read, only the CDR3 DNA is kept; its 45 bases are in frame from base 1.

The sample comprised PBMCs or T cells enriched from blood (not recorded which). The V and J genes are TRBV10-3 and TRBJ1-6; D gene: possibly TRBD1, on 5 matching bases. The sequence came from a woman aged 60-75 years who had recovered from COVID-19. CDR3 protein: CAISGDSSFNSPLHF. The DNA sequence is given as TGTGCCATCAGTGGAGACAGTAGCTTTAATTCACCCCTCCACTTT.